These 21 T cell receptor beta chains were all obtained from the same sample, sequenced in a study of cytomegalovirus exposure and HLA in healthy donors. The assay was immunoSEQ multiplex PCR, and TCRdb's table has in-frame clones only and misses some. The data show about 220,000 clones, with about nine tenths seen just once and about 0.95% held by the top ten. The sample was PBMCs. The receptors were sampled from a woman aged 18 to 35 in good health and CMV-seronegative.

This chain connects TRBV5-4 to TRBJ2-2; TRBD2 matches 12 bases. The CDR3 length is 16 residues. V was clipped by 4 bases and J by 2 bases; unmatched bases: 3. In germline, CDR1 is SGHNT, CDR2 YYREEE (reference sequence). The CDR3: CASSPGLAGNTGELFF. The CDR3 DNA follows: TGTGCCAGCAGCCCGGGACTAGCGGGTAACACCGGGGAGCTGTTTTTT.

The chain carries TRBV5-1 and TRBJ2-7; tentative D call: TRBD2 (7 bases). The V end was cut by 4 bases, the J end by 2 bases, with 19 bases between. Germline V CDR1 and CDR2: SGHRS, YFSETQ. This CDR3 is built from 16 residues. CDR3 sequence: CASSLGEGTMAYEQYF. In nucleotides, the CDR3 is TGCGCCAGCAGCCTGGGGGAGGGGACAATGGCCTACGAGCAGTACTTC.

This clone appeared a single time. In DNA form, the CDR3 reads TGTGCCAGCAGTGACCGAACAGGGGTCTATGGCTACACCTTC. Residues: CASSDRTGVYGYTF. This sequence joins TRBV2 and TRBJ1-2, with 7 bases matching TRBD1. The CDR3 extends over 14 amino acids. Per germline, CDR1 SNHLY and CDR2 FYNNEI. V was pared by 3 bases and J by 4 bases, with 5 bases of the junction left unmatched.

The chain carries TRBV5-1 and TRBJ2-5; D perhaps matches TRBD1 (5 bases). With 0 bases removed from V and 2 bases from J, the gap between germline ends came to 11 bases. The CDR3 has 15 amino acids. The germline CDR1 and CDR2 sequences are SGHRS and YFSETQ. The CDR3 coding sequence is TGCGCCAGCAGCTTGGAGGCAGGGCAGCAAGAGACCCAGTACTTC. It codes for CASSLEAGQQETQYF.

This chain joins TRBV6-6 and TRBJ1-1, with 8 bases matching TRBD1. Germline CDR1 reads MNHNY; CDR2 reads SVGAGI (reference sequence). Trimming took 0 bases from V and 7 from J; bases not matched to a gene: 10. The CDR3 consists of 16 residues. In DNA, the CDR3 is TGTGCCAGCAGTTACTCGGGCCCGGACAGGGTGGGTGAAGCTTTCTTT. It specifies CASSYSGPDRVGEAFF.

The chain has TRBV10-1 and TRBJ2-1, with 9 bases identical to TRBD2. This CDR3 region has 14 residues. CDR1 and CDR2 from the germline V gene are WNHNN and SYGVQD (reference sequence). With V trimmed by 4 bases and J by 6 bases, 4 bases remained unmatched. DNA of the CDR3: TGCGCCAGCAGTGTGGCGGGAGGGTCCAATGAGCAGTTCTTC. The encoded protein is CASSVAGGSNEQFF.

V gene TRBV15 combines with J gene TRBJ2-7; possibly TRBD2 for D (5 bases). This CDR3 is built from 14 residues. CDR1 and CDR2 (germline): LNHNV, YYDKDF (reference sequence). Trimming pared 0 bases from V and 1 base from J, leaving 7 bases between. The CDR3: CATSRERESYEQYF. The CDR3 DNA follows: TGTGCCACCAGCAGAGAAAGGGAGTCCTACGAGCAGTACTTC.

This chain connects TRBV18 to TRBJ2-3; no definite D call. This CDR3 has 14 amino acids. Germline CDR1 KGHSH, CDR2 LQKENI. V lost 4 bases and J lost 0, with 8 bases in between. The DNA of the CDR3 is TGTGCCAGCTCACTAGCAGCTAGCACAGATACGCAGTATTTT. Its translation is CASSLAASTDTQYF.

The chain employs TRBV7-9 and TRBJ2-1, with 12 nucleotides matching TRBD2. V lost 6 bases and J lost 7; bases outside the gene matches: 4. This CDR3 is 14 amino acids long. CDR1 is SEHNR, CDR2 FQNEAQ, per germline (reference sequence). The CDR3 nucleotides are TGTGCCAGCAGGTTGCTAGCGGGGGGGAATGAGCAGTTCTTC. This codes for CASRLLAGGNEQFF.

This clone has only one observation. The J gene is TRBJ2-5, the V gene TRBV6-1; D is uncertain. Gene TRBJ2-7 matches the end of the DNA better, so the J call may be wrong. This CDR3 spans 12 amino acids. The germline CDR1 and CDR2 sequences are MNHNS and SASEGT. This chain's CDR3 is CASLENSYEQYF. The CDR3 DNA is TGTGCCAGCTTGGAGAACTCCTACGAGCAGTACTTC.

The rearrangement joins TRBV10-3 to TRBJ2-5; a weak D match, TRBD1 (6 bases). Germline V lookup: CDR1 ENHRY, CDR2 SYGVKD. The V end lost 6 bases, the J end lost 9 bases, and 14 bases lay between the germline ends. This CDR3 contains 12 residues. The CDR3 loop is CAISGTQEAQYF. The CDR3 bases are TGTGCCATCAGCGGGACACAGGAGGCCCAGTACTTC.

The chain recombines TRBV6-4 with TRBJ1-2; 10 bases match TRBD1. Germline CDR1 and CDR2: MRHNA and SNTAGT. Losses at the gene ends were 6 bases for V and 0 bases for J; bases not matched to a gene: 4. This CDR3 region has 15 residues. The CDR3 DNA reads as TGTGCCAGCAGAGCGACAGGGGGCGCTAACTATGGCTACACCTTC. Its translation: CASRATGGANYGYTF.

This chain links TRBV14 with TRBJ2-2, with TRBD2 identical over 13 bases. V was pared by 4 bases and J by 2 bases, with 13 bases of the junction left unmatched. This CDR3 comprises 20 residues. Germline CDR1 reads SGHDN; CDR2 reads FVKESK. The CDR3 loop reads CASSRIKPGTSGINTGELFF. As DNA, the CDR3 is TGTGCCAGCAGCCGGATCAAACCCGGGACTAGCGGGATTAACACCGGGGAGCTGTTTTTT.

The V gene is TRBV2, the J gene TRBJ1-5; D unclear. V was pared by 7 bases and J by 4 bases, with 11 bases between. CDR1 SNHLY and CDR2 FYNNEI come from the germline V gene. The CDR3 spans 13 residues. CDR3 in DNA: TGTGCCAGCACCCCCGGCGGAAATCAGCCCCAGCATTTT. It is translated as CASTPGGNQPQHF.

The V call is TRBV5-8, the J call TRBJ2-5, with 12 bases that match TRBD1. The CDR3 loop spans 15 amino acids. Trimming cost V 5 bases and J 4 bases; bases outside gene matches: 6. The V gene's germline CDR1 is SGHTS and CDR2 YDEGEE. This CDR3 is CASSAPGQGAETQYF. CDR3 sequence (DNA): TGTGCCAGCAGTGCCCCGGGACAGGGGGCAGAGACCCAGTACTTC.

The rearrangement links TRBV10-1 to TRBJ2-7; a weak D match, TRBD2 (5 bases). Deletions cut 8 bases from V and 5 bases from J, with 28 bases between. Looked up from germline, CDR1 is WNHNN and CDR2 is SYGVQD (reference sequence). CDR3 length: 17 residues. This CDR3 is CASSPTGTIKTTDEQYF. The CDR3 DNA follows: TGCGCCAGCTCACCGACGGGAACAATTAAAACAACAGACGAGCAGTACTTC.

The V gene is TRBV5-6, the J gene TRBJ1-2; maybe TRBD1 (5 bases). CDR3 length equals 13 residues. V was pared by 0 bases and J by 4 bases, with 7 bases between. Germline-derived CDR1 and CDR2 are SGHDT and YYEEEE. CDR3 sequence: CASSLGGSYGYTF. DNA of the CDR3: TGTGCCAGCAGCTTGGGGGGCAGCTATGGCTACACCTTC.

The chain couples TRBV27 to TRBJ2-5, with TRBD1 matching 7 bases. This CDR3 is 14 amino acids long. CDR1 MNHEY and CDR2 SMNVEV come from the germline V gene (reference sequence). The junction had 5 bases not matched to a gene; V was cut back by 5 bases and J by 2 bases. The CDR3 DNA follows: TGTGCCAGCAGTAGACCGGGACAGCAAGAGACCCAGTACTTC. It specifies CASSRPGQQETQYF.

With regard to this clone: Other DNA variants within this sample encode the same CDR3. V and J are TRBV7-2 and TRBJ1-5; 8 bases are a match to TRBD1. The CDR3 extends over 14 amino acids. V shed 1 base and J 4 bases; nucleotides not matched to a gene: 0. Per the germline V gene, CDR1 is SGHTA and CDR2 is FQGNSA. The CDR3 DNA sequence: TGTGCCAGCAGCTTAGACAGGGGGAATCAGCCCCAGCATTTT. It yields the protein CASSLDRGNQPQHF. Variable domain in full (rest from reference TRBV7-2 and TRBJ1-5): GAGVSQSPSNKVTEKGKDVELRCDPISGHTALYWYRQSLGQGLEFLIYFQGNSAPDKSGLPSDRFSAERTGGSVSTLTIQRTQQEDSAVYLCASSLDRGNQPQHFGDGTRLSIL.

The V and J genes are TRBV19 and TRBJ1-1, with 9 bases fitting TRBD1. From germline, CDR1 is LNHDA and CDR2 SQIVND (reference sequence). This CDR3 contains 16 residues. Trimming removed 5 bases from V and 3 bases from J; junction bases left unmatched: 10. DNA for the CDR3: TGTGCCAGTAGTCCACGGGACAGGGAATGGTACACTGAAGCTTTCTTT. Translating gives CASSPRDREWYTEAFF.

The gene calls are TRBV7-6 and TRBJ1-1; possible D gene TRBD1, 6 bases. Germline V gene lookup returns CDR1 SGHVS and CDR2 FNYEAQ. The CDR3 consists of 14 residues. Trimming removed 5 bases at V and 0 bases at J, with 10 bases between. The CDR3 here is CASSLQGLNTEAFF. The CDR3 nucleotides are TGTGCCAGCAGCCTACAGGGATTGAACACTGAAGCTTTCTTT.